This TCR beta chain is from a study of blood T cell repertoires in COVID-19. As for the study in general: Collection of acute and convalescent COVID-19 samples took place in the United States, Italy and Spain.

In its sample, this clone was seen a few times. TCRdb keeps only in-frame clones here, not all; method: immunoSEQ multiplex PCR. The sample lists about 50,000 clones, roughly four fifths occurring once. CDR3 length: 14 residues. Germline V gene lookup returns CDR1 GTSNPN and CDR2 SVGIG (reference sequence). The germline V and J ends were trimmed by 0 bases and 6 bases, with 14 bases remaining between them. The rearrangement uses TRBV30 and TRBJ1-1, with D tentatively TRBD1 (5 bases). The receptor was isolated from a man aged 60-69 years with acute or convalescent COVID-19. Sequences were obtained from peripheral blood. The CDR3 region is CAWSVGPRGAEAFF. DNA of the CDR3: TGTGCCTGGAGTGTGGGGCCCCGCGGGGCTGAAGCTTTCTTT.